The 18 T cell receptor beta chains reported below all come from one sample, sequenced in a study of blood T cell repertoires in COVID-19. Sequenced by immunoSEQ multiplex PCR; TCRdb stores in-frame clones only, minus some. This table holds about 230,000 clones, just under 90% found once. Material: PBMCs or T cells enriched from blood (not recorded which). The receptors shown here come from a woman under 40 with acute COVID-19.

The chain is built from TRBV6-2 or TRBV6-3 and TRBJ2-7; 9 bases are shared with TRBD1. Germline V gives CDR1 MNHEY, CDR2 SVGEGT. The CDR3 runs 16 residues. With V trimmed by 2 bases and J by 4 bases, 9 bases remained unmatched. CDR3 in DNA: TGTGCCAGCAGTTACGGGATCGGACAGGGGCTTTACGAGCAGTACTTC. Translation: CASSYGIGQGLYEQYF.

The chain recombines TRBV7-2 with TRBJ2-3; 7 bases fit TRBD1. Germline lookup yields CDR1 SGHTA and CDR2 FQGNSA. This CDR3 has 14 amino acids. The ends lost 5 bases at V and 2 bases at J; junction bases unmatched: 4. CDR3 sequence reads: CASSRGTVTDTQYF. The CDR3 nucleotides read TGTGCCAGCAGCCGTGGGACAGTCACAGATACGCAGTATTTT. Complete variable domain (other parts from reference TRBV7-2 and TRBJ2-3): GAGVSQSPSNKVTEKGKDVELRCDPISGHTALYWYRQSLGQGLEFLIYFQGNSAPDKSGLPSDRFSAERTGGSVSTLTIQRTQQEDSAVYLCASSRGTVTDTQYFGPGTRLTVL.

The rearrangement uses TRBV7-9 and TRBJ1-2; D is undetermined. This CDR3 comprises 13 residues. Germline-derived CDR1 and CDR2 are SEHNR and FQNEAQ (reference sequence). Trimming shortened V by 5 bases and J by 0 bases, and 7 bases separated the two germline ends. In nucleotides, the CDR3 is TGTGCCAGCAGCGGAGGCGCTAACTATGGCTACACCTTC. This encodes CASSGGANYGYTF.

CDR3 in amino acids: CASSQGPGQGINTIYF. For the CDR3, the DNA is TGCGCCAGCAGCCAGGGACCGGGACAGGGGATAAACACCATATATTTT. The chain links TRBV4-3 to TRBJ1-3; 10 nucleotides line up with TRBD1. The CDR3 contains 16 residues. The V gene's germline CDR1 is LGHNA and CDR2 YSLEER. J gave up 6 bases and V 3 bases, and 8 bases lay outside the gene matches.

The chain recombines TRBV5-1 with TRBJ1-6, with 10 bases lining up with TRBD1. Germline lookup yields CDR1 SGHRS and CDR2 YFSETQ. V was pared by 3 bases and J by 10 bases, with 16 bases of the junction left unmatched. The CDR3 has 18 amino acids. The CDR3 sequence is CASSSPSTGGIALSPLHF. CDR3 sequence (DNA): TGCGCCAGCAGCTCCCCCTCGACAGGGGGCATAGCTCTGTCACCCCTCCACTTT.

The chain links TRBV5-5 to TRBJ1-2, with D possibly being TRBD1 (5 bases). V dropped 5 bases and J dropped 5 bases, with 16 bases sitting between them. The CDR3 totals 14 residues. Germline V gives CDR1 SGHKS, CDR2 YYEKEE (reference sequence). The CDR3 sequence: CASSPTSDSYGYTF. The CDR3 bases are TGTGCCAGCAGTCCCACCAGCGACAGTTATGGCTACACCTTC.

This chain uses TRBV28 with TRBJ2-3; 8 bases fit TRBD2. CDR1 MDHEN and CDR2 SYDVKM come from the germline V gene. The J segment lost 1 base and the V segment lost 2 bases, leaving 8 bases of the junction unmatched. The CDR3 has 17 residues. The CDR3 here is CASSLGGGGPGTDTQYF. The CDR3, as DNA: TGTGCCAGCAGTTTAGGCGGCGGGGGGCCCGGCACAGATACGCAGTATTTT.

The V gene is TRBV3-1 (or the pseudogene TRBV3-2), the J gene TRBJ1-4; 8 bases are a match to TRBD1. This CDR3 region has 14 residues. V lost 5 bases, J lost 10 bases, and 9 bases stayed unmatched. The germline gives CDR1 LGHDT, CDR2 YNNKEL (reference sequence). DNA for the CDR3: TGTGCCAGCAGCGCGGCGGACAGGGAAGGAAAACTGTTTTTT. Protein product: CASSAADREGKLFF.

This clone was seen a single time. This chain joins TRBV6-5 and TRBJ1-5, with TRBD1 matching 9 bases. The V gene's germline CDR1 is MNHEY and CDR2 SVGAGI. The CDR3 extends over 15 amino acids. J lost 1 base, V lost 6 bases, and 4 bases had no gene match. CDR3 DNA: TGTGCCAGCAGGGGACAGGGAACGAGCAATCAGCCCCAGCATTTT. This gives the protein CASRGQGTSNQPQHF.

The chain couples TRBV2 to TRBJ2-2; 10 positions match TRBD1. This CDR3 is 17 amino acids long. Germline assignment: CDR1 SNHLY and CDR2 FYNNEI. The ends lost 7 bases at V and 7 bases at J; junction bases unmatched: 15. The CDR3 loop is CASTAGWTGGLGGELFF. The CDR3 DNA sequence: TGTGCCAGCACAGCTGGATGGACAGGGGGATTGGGCGGGGAGCTGTTTTTT.

In the case of this clone: The junction and the germline gene differ at one end; a read error may be behind it. This chain links TRBV30 with TRBJ2-7, with TRBD1 identical over 12 bases. Looked up from germline, CDR1 is GTSNPN and CDR2 is SVGIG (reference sequence). The CDR3 sequence is 14 residues long. The CDR3 coding sequence is TGTGCCTGGAGTCTCCGGGACAGGGGGCTGGTAAAGCACTTC. This sequence encodes CAWSLRDRGLVKHF.

J is TRBJ1-1 and V is TRBV7-9, with D tentatively TRBD1 (6 bases). The CDR3 is 14 amino acids. V lost 6 bases and J 0 bases, leaving 11 bases between the germline ends. The V gene's germline CDR1 is SEHNR and CDR2 FQNEAQ (reference sequence). In nucleotides, the CDR3 is TGTGCCAGCAGACCCGGACAGTTGAACACTGAAGCTTTCTTT. Encoded protein: CASRPGQLNTEAFF. Full variable domain (remainder filled in from reference TRBV7-9 and TRBJ1-1): DTGVSQNPRHKITKRGQNVTFRCDPISEHNRLYWYRQTLGQGPEFLTYFQNEAQLEKSRLLSDRFSAERPKGSFSTLEIQRTEQGDSAMYLCASRPGQLNTEAFFGQGTRLTVV.

This clone ranks as medium-sized. The chain couples TRBV30 to TRBJ1-2, with unresolved D. The CDR3 spans 14 residues. Trimming removed 1 base at V and 6 bases at J, with 15 bases between. The germline V gene encodes CDR1 GTSNPN and CDR2 SVGIG (reference sequence). CDR3 loop: CAWSGEGIGDGYTF. The CDR3 DNA reads as TGTGCCTGGAGTGGCGAGGGAATTGGCGATGGCTACACCTTC.

This sequence joins TRBV12-5 and TRBJ2-2, with 8 bases fitting TRBD1. V lost 6 bases, J lost 8 bases, and 2 bases stayed unmatched. Germline CDR1 and CDR2: LGHNT and FRNRAP. The CDR3 spans 12 residues. The CDR3 coding sequence is TGTGCTAGTGGCCAGGGGGCTGGGGAGCTGTTTTTT. This translates into CASGQGAGELFF.

This clone showed up just a few times. The chain employs TRBV5-1 and TRBJ2-1, with D tentatively TRBD2 (6 bases). Germline V gene data show CDR1 as SGHRS and CDR2 as YFSETQ. The CDR3 sequence is 13 residues long. The ends were cut back, 2 bases at V and 10 bases at J, with 13 bases in the middle. CDR3 in amino acids: CASSFPEGLEQFF. For the CDR3, the DNA is TGCGCCAGCAGCTTCCCTGAAGGACTAGAGCAGTTCTTC.

The gene calls are TRBV4-3 and TRBJ1-4; TRBD1 matches 12 bases. Trimming at V came to 0 bases and at J to 5 bases, leaving 10 bases not matched to a gene. The V gene's germline CDR1 is LGHNA and CDR2 YSLEER. The CDR3 contains 19 residues. The CDR3 loop reads CASSQEIPGTGGSNEKLFF. The DNA for the CDR3 is TGCGCCAGCAGCCAAGAAATCCCCGGGACAGGGGGCTCCAATGAAAAACTGTTTTTT.

In the case of this clone: Within the sample, other DNA sequences also encode this same CDR3. The chain is built from TRBV2 and TRBJ1-5; 9 positions match TRBD1. Germline CDR1 and CDR2: SNHLY and FYNNEI. J lost 5 bases, V lost 6 bases, and 5 bases had no gene match. CDR3 length equals 14 residues. The DNA for the CDR3 is TGTGCCAGCAGGGGGGACAGGGAACATCAGCCCCAGCATTTT. Translating it yields CASRGDREHQPQHF. The complete variable domain, with remaining parts taken from reference TRBV2 and TRBJ1-5, reads EPEVTQTPSHQVTQMGQEVILRCVPISNHLYFYWYRQILGQKVEFLVSFYNNEISEKSEIFDDQFSVERPDGSNFTLKIRSTKLEDSAMYFCASRGDREHQPQHFGDGTRLSIL.

CDR3 sequence reads: CASSYPRGSSGNTIYF. CDR3 coding DNA: TGTGCCAGCAGCTACCCGAGGGGGAGCTCTGGAAACACCATATATTTT. This sequence joins TRBV5-6 and TRBJ1-3, with D possibly matching TRBD1 (6 bases). The CDR3 is made up of 16 amino acids. Trimming took off 3 bases at V and 0 bases at J, with 13 bases between the two ends. Germline CDR1 is SGHDT and CDR2 is YYEEEE. Full variable domain (rest looked up from reference TRBV5-6 and TRBJ1-3): DAGVTQSPTHLIKTRGQQVTLRCSPKSGHDTVSWYQQALGQGPQFIFQYYEEEERQRGNFPDRFSGHQFPNYSSELNVNALLLGDSALYLCASSYPRGSSGNTIYFGEGSWLTVV.